A single sample is the source of the 21 T cell receptor beta chains below, sequenced in a study of blood T cell repertoires in COVID-19 (dated by TCRdb to 2020 to 2021). Library construction relied on the immunoSEQ multiplex PCR assay. TCRdb provides this immuneACCESS table in a form limited to in-frame rearrangements. Some clones are lacking; in checked studies, under half of them reflect an unresolved V gene, and why the rest are absent is not known. In this sample the table shows approximately 500,000 clones, 88% of which occur a single time. Clones ranked in the top ten supply over 1.5% of the sample. Sequenced material: PBMCs or T cells enriched from blood (not recorded which). The source is a woman aged 35 to 49 who had recovered from COVID-19.

The V gene is TRBV2, the J gene TRBJ2-3; weak D call: TRBD2 (5 bases). Germline-derived CDR1 and CDR2 are SNHLY and FYNNEI. Trimming took 3 bases from V and 2 from J, leaving 15 bases between them. There are 16 residues in the CDR3. This CDR3 is CASSDKALRDTDTQYF. In DNA, the CDR3 is TGTGCCAGCAGTGACAAGGCCTTACGGGACACAGATACGCAGTATTTT. The whole variable domain, filled in from reference TRBV2 and TRBJ2-3, reads EPEVTQTPSHQVTQMGQEVILRCVPISNHLYFYWYRQILGQKVEFLVSFYNNEISEKSEIFDDQFSVERPDGSNFTLKIRSTKLEDSAMYFCASSDKALRDTDTQYFGPGTRLTVL.

The V call is TRBV6-4, the J call TRBJ1-1, with D possibly matching TRBD1 (5 bases). Trimming removed 6 bases from V and 1 base from J, with 9 bases in between. Germline values: CDR1 MRHNA, CDR2 SNTAGT. This CDR3 has 13 residues. The CDR3 protein is CASRDQGNTEAFF. CDR3 DNA: TGTGCCAGCAGGGATCAGGGGAACACTGAAGCTTTCTTT.

This clone was picked up one time. This CDR3 reads CASSKGQGVDQPQHF. In DNA form, the CDR3 reads TGTGCCAGCAGCAAGGGACAGGGGGTCGATCAGCCCCAGCATTTT. V usage is TRBV5-4 and J usage is TRBJ1-5, with TRBD1 matching 11 bases. The CDR3 consists of 15 residues. J lost 5 bases, V lost 4 bases, and 5 bases had no gene match. CDR1 is SGHNT, CDR2 YYREEE, per germline (reference sequence).

The chain links TRBV4-1 to TRBJ1-2; 7 positions agree with TRBD1. The CDR3 loop spans 15 amino acids. Germline CDR1 MGHRA, CDR2 YSYEKL. V lost 2 bases and J lost 6; bases outside the gene matches: 9. CDR3 nucleotides: TGCGCCAGCAGCCAATCAAGGGGGCTCAGGGATGGCTACACCTTC. Translating gives CASSQSRGLRDGYTF.

The rearrangement uses TRBV5-1 and TRBJ1-3, with D unclear. V gave up 0 bases and J gave up 1 base, with 8 bases separating them. CDR3 length equals 15 residues. In germline, CDR1 is SGHRS, CDR2 YFSETQ. CDR3 protein: CASSLGEASGNTIYF. CDR3 in DNA: TGCGCCAGCAGCTTGGGGGAGGCATCTGGAAACACCATATATTTT. The full variable domain, completed using reference TRBV5-1 and TRBJ1-3, is KAGVTQTPRYLIKTRGQQVTLSCSPISGHRSVSWYQQTPGQGLQFLFEYFSETQRNKGNFPGRFSGRQFSNSRSEMNVSTLELGDSALYLCASSLGEASGNTIYFGEGSWLTVV.

The rearrangement links TRBV7-9 to TRBJ2-1; 8 nucleotides align to TRBD2. Germline CDR1 reads SEHNR; CDR2 reads FQNEAQ (reference sequence). V lost 2 bases to trimming and J lost 0 bases; unmatched junction nucleotides: 9. The CDR3 covers 18 residues. CDR3 amino acids: CASSLRGSGITSYNEQFF. CDR3 nucleotides: TGTGCCAGCAGCTTACGGGGTAGCGGGATCACCTCCTACAATGAGCAGTTCTTC.

V usage is TRBV25-1 and J usage is TRBJ1-1, with 8 bases aligning to TRBD1. V lost 6 bases to trimming and J lost 9 bases; unmatched junction nucleotides: 12. From germline, CDR1 is MGHDK and CDR2 SYGVNS. CDR3 length: 14 residues. The CDR3 loop reads CASRDRANGFQAFF. Here the CDR3 DNA reads TGTGCCAGCAGGGACAGGGCGAATGGGTTCCAAGCTTTCTTT.

DNA for the CDR3: TGTGCCAGCAGCCAAGAAGGATTGGGGAGGACTGAAGCTTTCTTT. As protein: CASSQEGLGRTEAFF. V gene TRBV3-1 (or the pseudogene TRBV3-2) combines with J gene TRBJ1-1; D is undetermined. With 0 bases removed from V and 5 bases from J, the gap between germline ends came to 13 bases. The length of the CDR3 is 15 residues. Germline values: CDR1 LGHDT, CDR2 YNNKEL (reference sequence).

The DNA for the CDR3 is TGTGCCAGCAGTTACCAGACAGGGATGGGCCACACTGAAGCTTTCTTT. Translating gives CASSYQTGMGHTEAFF. The V and J genes are TRBV6-2 or TRBV6-3 and TRBJ1-1, with 7 bases that match TRBD1. V was pared by 2 bases and J by 3 bases, with 9 bases of the junction left unmatched. The CDR3 is made up of 16 amino acids. Looked up from germline, CDR1 is MNHEY and CDR2 is SVGEGT.

The rearrangement joins TRBV2 to TRBJ2-2; possible D gene TRBD2, 6 bases. This CDR3 contains 13 residues. Between the trimmed V and J ends, which lost 11 bases and 8 bases, there was a span of 18 bases. From germline, CDR1 is SNHLY and CDR2 FYNNEI. The CDR3 sequence is CAQNPLAPGELFF. CDR3 in DNA: TGTGCCCAAAACCCACTAGCTCCTGGGGAGCTGTTTTTT. The full variable domain, with the rest looked up from reference TRBV2 and TRBJ2-2, is EPEVTQTPSHQVTQMGQEVILRCVPISNHLYFYWYRQILGQKVEFLVSFYNNEISEKSEIFDDQFSVERPDGSNFTLKIRSTKLEDSAMYFCAQNPLAPGELFFGEGSRLTVL.

The V call is TRBV7-8, the J call TRBJ1-2, with 8 bases aligning to TRBD1. Losses at the gene ends were 4 bases for V and 3 bases for J; bases not matched to a gene: 7. CDR1 is SGHVS and CDR2 is FQNEAQ in the germline V gene. This CDR3 spans 15 amino acids. The CDR3 region is CASSYTGQGDYGYTF. In DNA, the CDR3 is TGTGCCAGCAGCTACACCGGACAGGGCGACTATGGCTACACCTTC.

This clone was picked up one time. This chain connects TRBV10-3 to TRBJ2-6, with D possibly being TRBD1 (6 bases). V was clipped by 3 bases and J by 0 bases, with 15 bases between them. The germline V gene encodes CDR1 ENHRY and CDR2 SYGVKD. The CDR3 has 18 residues. For the CDR3, the DNA is TGTGCCATCAGTGATTTGACAGGAAAACTCTCTGGGGCCAACGTCCTGACTTTC. This codes for CAISDLTGKLSGANVLTF.

The V gene is TRBV5-4, the J gene TRBJ1-1; possibly TRBD1 for D (6 bases). Trimming stripped 4 bases from V and 1 base from J, with 11 bases between. This CDR3 has 14 residues. CDR1 and CDR2 from the germline V gene are SGHNT and YYREEE (reference sequence). CDR3 in amino acids: CASSTGQKNTEAFF. The CDR3 coding sequence is TGTGCCAGCAGCACCGGACAGAAGAACACTGAAGCTTTCTTT.

This chain connects TRBV13 to TRBJ1-3; 7 bases are a match to TRBD1. The CDR3 loop spans 13 amino acids. With V trimmed by 3 bases and J by 4 bases, 0 bases remained unmatched. Germline CDR1 PRHDT, CDR2 FYEKMQ (reference sequence). The CDR3 DNA follows: TGTGCCAGCAGCTTGGGACAGGGAAACACCATATATTTT. Protein product: CASSLGQGNTIYF.

CDR3 region: CSASSGTTDTQYF. CDR3 DNA: TGCAGTGCTAGTAGCGGGACTACAGATACGCAGTATTTT. The chain links TRBV20-1 to TRBJ2-3; 8 bases are shared with TRBD2. J gave up 3 bases and V 3 bases, and 2 bases lay outside the gene matches. This CDR3 contains 13 residues. Germline V gene sequence: CDR1 DFQATT, CDR2 SNEGSKA (reference sequence).

This clone was seen a single time. A junction boundary mismatches the germline segment, possibly from a read error. This rearrangement joins TRBV7-7 to TRBJ2-2; D is perhaps TRBD1 (5 bases). Germline V gene lookup returns CDR1 SSHAT and CDR2 FNYEAQ (reference sequence). The CDR3 is made up of 17 amino acids. The CDR3 DNA reads TGTGCTAGCAGCTTAGTCTTTTTTAGGGGCGACACCGGGGAGCTGTTTTTT. Translating it yields CASSLVFFRGDTGELFF.

This clone was detected only once. The chain uses TRBV19 and TRBJ2-5; D is perhaps TRBD2 (5 bases). The CDR3 has 14 amino acids. The germline CDR1 and CDR2 sequences are LNHDA and SQIVND (reference sequence). V was cut by 2 bases and J by 1 base, with 8 bases left in between. In DNA form, the CDR3 reads TGTGCCAGTAGTATACGGGCGGGCCAAGAGACCCAGTACTTC. Translated: CASSIRAGQETQYF.

The rearrangement joins TRBV6-2 or TRBV6-3 to TRBJ2-2; 9 bases line up with TRBD1. With 5 bases clipped from V and 4 bases from J, the junction kept 5 bases outside the gene matches. The CDR3 is 15 residues long. The germline gives CDR1 MNHEY, CDR2 SVGEGT. CDR3 residues: CASSLWTGVTGELFF. The CDR3 DNA is TGTGCCAGCAGTCTCTGGACAGGGGTCACCGGGGAGCTGTTTTTT.

In the case of this clone: At one end, the junction sequence differs from germline, possibly due to a read error. This chain links TRBV6-1 with TRBJ2-2; 8 positions agree with TRBD2. The germline CDR1 and CDR2 sequences are MNHNS and SASEGT. There are 15 residues in the CDR3. The CDR3 reads CASSKAGAHDGELFF. The DNA of the CDR3 is TGTGCCAGCAGTAAAGCGGGGGCGCATGACGGGGAGCTGTTTTTT.

The chain employs TRBV6-5 and TRBJ1-2, with 9 bases fitting TRBD1. With 4 bases clipped from V and 4 bases from J, the junction kept 7 bases outside the gene matches. The CDR3 loop spans 15 amino acids. Germline V lookup: CDR1 MNHEY, CDR2 SVGAGI. In DNA, the CDR3 is TGTGCCAGCAGTTCACCGGGACAGGGAATCTATGGCTACACCTTC. Translated: CASSSPGQGIYGYTF.

The rearrangement links TRBV27 to TRBJ1-2; no reliable D call. V lost 5 bases and J 6 bases, leaving 16 bases between the germline ends. This CDR3 comprises 14 residues. Germline CDR1 and CDR2: MNHEY and SMNVEV (reference sequence). The chain's CDR3 is CASSTSPPPNGYTF. CDR3 bases: TGTGCCAGCAGTACATCCCCTCCCCCCAATGGCTACACCTTC.